These 28 T cell receptor beta chains were all obtained from the same sample, sequenced in a study of graft-versus-host responses after intestinal transplantation. Antigens of these TCRs are unknown. The table came from immunoSEQ multiplex PCR; TCRdb's copy has only in-frame clones and leaves some out. The top ten hold roughly 1% of the sample, which has more than 95,000 clones, 90% to 95% seen once. Sequencing was performed on unstimulated CD8+ T cells sorted from spleen or lymph node cells, taken before intestinal transplant. The receptor source for this set is a human donor who received an intestinal transplant.

The CDR3 sequence: CASSSLQGAYSPLHF. The CDR3 DNA reads as TGTGCCAGCAGCTCCCTACAGGGGGCTTATTCACCCCTCCACTTT. The rearrangement links TRBV5-6 to TRBJ1-6; 9 nucleotides align to TRBD1. Germline loops: CDR1 SGHDT, CDR2 YYEEEE. This CDR3 contains 15 residues. Trimming at V came to 3 bases and at J to 8 bases, leaving 6 bases not matched to a gene.

The chain is built from TRBV4-1 and TRBJ1-1; no reliable D call. Germline values: CDR1 MGHRA, CDR2 YSYEKL. The CDR3 runs to 13 residues. The germline V and J ends were trimmed by 1 base and 7 bases, with 10 bases remaining between them. Written as DNA, the CDR3 is TGCGCCAGCAGCCAAGGAAGTCGCGTTGAAGCTTTCTTT. It specifies CASSQGSRVEAFF.

The chain couples TRBV6-5 to TRBJ1-1; 7 bases are a match to TRBD1. This CDR3 is 12 amino acids long. Germline assignment: CDR1 MNHEY and CDR2 SVGAGI. V trimming: 6 bases; J trimming: 5 bases; junction bases outside the gene matches: 3. CDR3 region: CASRPGGTEAFF. The CDR3 coding sequence is TGTGCCAGCAGGCCAGGGGGTACTGAAGCTTTCTTT.

This rearrangement joins TRBV25-1 to TRBJ1-1; no clear D gene. The V and J ends lost 5 bases and 1 base respectively, with 14 bases between them. Looked up from germline, CDR1 is MGHDK and CDR2 is SYGVNS. The CDR3 is 15 amino acids. The CDR3: CASSTEASENTEAFF. The CDR3 DNA sequence: TGTGCCAGCAGTACGGAGGCCAGCGAGAACACTGAAGCTTTCTTT.

The CDR3 here is CASSFGTGDEQYF. CDR3 bases: TGTGCCAGCAGCTTTGGGACAGGGGACGAGCAGTACTTC. The J gene is TRBJ2-7, the V gene TRBV5-6, with 10 bases that match TRBD1. Germline V gene data show CDR1 as SGHDT and CDR2 as YYEEEE. Trimming cost V 2 bases and J 5 bases; bases outside gene matches: 1. CDR3 length: 13 residues.

The CDR3 reads CASSQGGAGNTEAFF. The CDR3, as DNA: TGCGCCAGCAGCCAAGGTGGGGCAGGAAACACTGAAGCTTTCTTT. V and J are TRBV4-1 and TRBJ1-1; a possible D gene is TRBD1 (5 bases). Germline V gene sequence: CDR1 MGHRA, CDR2 YSYEKL. V dropped 1 base and J dropped 2 bases, with 11 bases sitting between them. This CDR3 is built from 15 residues.

The J gene is TRBJ1-1, the V gene TRBV5-4; no clear D. This CDR3 spans 15 amino acids. V lost 4 bases and J 7 bases, leaving 20 bases between the germline ends. Looked up from germline, CDR1 is SGHNT and CDR2 is YYREEE (reference sequence). The CDR3 coding sequence is TGTGCCAGCAGCGCCCCGGGGTCGGGAGACATTGAAGCTTTCTTT. Amino acids: CASSAPGSGDIEAFF.

The chain joins TRBV5-6 to TRBJ2-3; D is ambiguous. The CDR3 contains 13 residues. Germline V gene data show CDR1 as SGHDT and CDR2 as YYEEEE. The germline V and J ends were trimmed by 6 bases and 6 bases, with 14 bases remaining between them. The CDR3 loop reads CASIGPRVDTQYF. The CDR3 DNA reads as TGTGCCAGCATCGGGCCCCGGGTGGATACGCAGTATTTT.

This chain uses TRBV5-5 with TRBJ1-1; D is perhaps TRBD1 (6 bases). Germline V gene lookup returns CDR1 SGHKS and CDR2 YYEKEE (reference sequence). Trimming pared 4 bases from V and 5 bases from J, leaving 15 bases between. This CDR3 is built from 14 residues. CDR3 nucleotide sequence: TGTGCCAGCAGCCCCCGAGGGGGGGCGACTGAAGCTTTCTTT. Translating it yields CASSPRGGATEAFF.

The chain employs TRBV2 and TRBJ1-3; D gene uncertain. Germline values: CDR1 SNHLY, CDR2 FYNNEI. V shed 6 bases and J shed 1 base, with 10 bases lying between them. This CDR3 has 14 amino acids. The CDR3 region has the DNA TGTGCCAGCAGCGTGGGAATGTCTGGAAACACCATATATTTT. Its translation: CASSVGMSGNTIYF. The complete variable domain, with remaining parts taken from reference TRBV2 and TRBJ1-3, reads EPEVTQTPSHQVTQMGQEVILRCVPISNHLYFYWYRQILGQKVEFLVSFYNNEISEKSEIFDDQFSVERPDGSNFTLKIRSTKLEDSAMYFCASSVGMSGNTIYFGEGSWLTVV.

The chain carries TRBV5-4 and TRBJ2-7, with 9 bases aligning to TRBD1. The CDR3 loop spans 11 amino acids. Germline loops: CDR1 SGHNT, CDR2 YYREEE (reference sequence). Trimming at V came to 7 bases and at J to 7 bases, leaving 3 bases not matched to a gene. The chain's CDR3 is CASETGGEQYF. CDR3 nucleotides: TGTGCCAGCGAGACAGGGGGTGAGCAGTACTTC.

This clone occurred once. The gene calls are TRBV12-5 and TRBJ2-3; D not resolved. The V end was cut by 4 bases, the J end by 7 bases, with 9 bases between. Germline lookup yields CDR1 LGHNT and CDR2 FRNRAP. The CDR3 totals 12 residues. CDR3: CASGSAPHTQYF. DNA for the CDR3: TGTGCTAGTGGTTCCGCACCTCATACGCAGTATTTT.

The chain uses TRBV27 and TRBJ2-6; 9 nucleotides line up with TRBD1. V trimming: 6 bases; J trimming: 0 bases; junction bases outside the gene matches: 6. The germline V gene encodes CDR1 MNHEY and CDR2 SMNVEV (reference sequence). The length of the CDR3 is 17 residues. As DNA, the CDR3 is TGTGCCAGCAGCGAAGGGACAGGGCCCTCTGGGGCCAACGTCCTGACTTTC. This codes for CASSEGTGPSGANVLTF. Variable domain in full (rest from reference TRBV27 and TRBJ2-6): EAQVTQNPRYLITVTGKKLTVTCSQNMNHEYMSWYRQDPGLGLRQIYYSMNVEVTDKGDVPEGYKVSRKEKRNFPLILESPSPNQTSLYFCASSEGTGPSGANVLTFGAGSRLTVL.

This chain connects TRBV5-1 to TRBJ2-2; D is uncertain. The V and J ends lost 0 bases and 6 bases respectively, with 6 bases between them. The CDR3 runs to 13 residues. CDR1 is SGHRS, CDR2 YFSETQ, per germline. In nucleotides, the CDR3 is TGCGCCAGCAGCTTGGGTGACTCCGGGGAGCTGTTTTTT. It specifies CASSLGDSGELFF.

The CDR3: CASSYRLAGYEQYF. The CDR3 coding sequence is TGTGCCAGCAGTTATCGACTAGCGGGTTACGAGCAGTACTTC. The chain uses TRBV6-5 and TRBJ2-7; 10 bases align to TRBD2. The CDR3 extends over 14 amino acids. Germline trimming cut 3 bases from V and 4 bases from J; bases unmatched to any gene: 3. Germline V CDR1 and CDR2: MNHEY, SVGAGI.

The rearrangement joins TRBV19 to TRBJ1-2; D may be TRBD1 (5 bases). The V end lost 7 bases, the J end lost 3 bases, and 18 bases lay between the germline ends. Germline lookup yields CDR1 LNHDA and CDR2 SQIVND (reference sequence). The CDR3 runs to 15 residues. This chain's CDR3 is CASKFLLDSDYGYTF. The CDR3 DNA sequence: TGTGCCAGTAAGTTTCTACTCGACAGCGACTATGGCTACACCTTC.

The rearrangement uses TRBV6-5 and TRBJ2-3; 9 bases map to TRBD2. CDR1 and CDR2 (germline): MNHEY, SVGAGI. CDR3 length equals 15 residues. After removal of 6 bases from V and 5 bases from J, the junction contained 9 bases not matched to a gene. CDR3: CASSPSLAGIDTQYF. DNA of the CDR3: TGTGCCAGCAGCCCGTCCCTAGCGGGGATAGATACGCAGTATTTT.

This chain uses TRBV5-1 with TRBJ2-1; possible D gene TRBD1, 7 bases. Germline-derived CDR1 and CDR2 are SGHRS and YFSETQ. Trimming removed 5 bases from V and 8 bases from J, with 23 bases in between. The CDR3 has 16 residues. Written as DNA, the CDR3 is TGCGCCAGCAGTTGGACAGGCACAGGGACTTCCGATGAGCAGTTCTTC. Encoded protein: CASSWTGTGTSDEQFF.

The V gene is TRBV6-5, the J gene TRBJ1-2; no definite D call. Germline V gives CDR1 MNHEY, CDR2 SVGAGI. CDR3 length equals 14 residues. V lost 0 bases and J lost 6, with 11 bases in between. Here the CDR3 DNA reads TGTGCCAGCAGTTACTCGACCGGCCTCGATGGCTACACCTTC. This gives the protein CASSYSTGLDGYTF.

The chain is built from TRBV9 and TRBJ2-1; 10 bases map to TRBD2. The V gene end was trimmed by 3 bases and the J gene end by 9 bases; junction bases not matched to a gene: 9. Germline loops: CDR1 SGDLS, CDR2 YYNGEE. CDR3 length equals 15 residues. The CDR3 loop is CASSESGGGYGEQFF. DNA of the CDR3: TGTGCCAGCAGCGAGAGCGGGGGGGGCTACGGTGAGCAGTTCTTC.

CDR3 in DNA: TGTGCCAGCAGTGCTACCCTGACAGGCCTGAACACTGAAGCTTTCTTT. Translating gives CASSATLTGLNTEAFF. This sequence joins TRBV27 and TRBJ1-1; D is perhaps TRBD1 (6 bases). CDR3 size: 16 residues. Germline V lookup: CDR1 MNHEY, CDR2 SMNVEV (reference sequence). The V gene lost 5 bases and the J gene lost 0 bases, with 16 bases spanning the gap.

The chain uses TRBV14 and TRBJ1-2, with D possibly TRBD1 on 6 matching bases. The CDR3 has 12 amino acids. Germline V gives CDR1 SGHDN, CDR2 FVKESK. The V end was cut by 4 bases, the J end by 8 bases, with 11 bases between. CDR3 DNA sequence: TGTGCCAGCAGCCTGGACAGAGACGGCTACACCTTC. Protein product: CASSLDRDGYTF.

This clone was counted between two and nine times. The V gene is TRBV6-5, the J gene TRBJ1-1; D is unclear. The V gene's germline CDR1 is MNHEY and CDR2 SVGAGI. Trimming took 0 bases from V and 0 from J, leaving 5 bases between them. This CDR3 has 14 amino acids. The CDR3 nucleotides are TGTGCCAGCAGTTACTCGGCGTTGAACACTGAAGCTTTCTTT. Translation gives CASSYSALNTEAFF.

The rearrangement uses TRBV2 and TRBJ2-3; possible D gene TRBD2, 5 bases. The ends were cut back, 8 bases at V and 1 base at J, with 16 bases in the middle. Germline assignment: CDR1 SNHLY and CDR2 FYNNEI. The CDR3 is 15 residues long. CDR3 sequence: CASGLGGSRTDTQYF. DNA for the CDR3: TGTGCCAGCGGCCTTGGCGGGTCGCGCACAGATACGCAGTATTTT.

V and J are TRBV29-1 and TRBJ2-7, with 11 bases aligning to TRBD1. Germline V lookup: CDR1 SQVTM, CDR2 ANQGSEA. The V and J ends lost 7 bases and 4 bases, in that order; junction bases with no gene match: 6. The CDR3 spans 13 residues. CDR3 sequence reads: CSARDRGVYEQYF. CDR3 DNA: TGCAGCGCCCGGGACAGGGGGGTTTACGAGCAGTACTTC.

This clone has just a few counts. The rearrangement uses TRBV7-9 and TRBJ1-2; D unclear. There are 12 residues in the CDR3. CDR1 and CDR2 (germline): SEHNR, FQNEAQ (reference sequence). V lost 2 bases and J 6 bases, leaving 7 bases between the germline ends. The CDR3 DNA follows: TGTGCCAGCAGCTTATCCCGGGATGGCTACACCTTC. Amino acid sequence: CASSLSRDGYTF.

This clone turned up a few times. The chain has TRBV5-1 and TRBJ1-1; TRBD1 matches at 10 bases. The CDR3 runs 15 residues. Germline CDR1 and CDR2: SGHRS and YFSETQ. After removal of 4 bases from V and 3 bases from J, the junction contained 6 bases not matched to a gene. CDR3 protein: CASSETGGEDTEAFF. The CDR3 DNA is TGCGCCAGCAGCGAGACAGGGGGCGAGGACACTGAAGCTTTCTTT. Based on the CDR3 plus reference TRBV5-1 and TRBJ1-1, the full variable domain is KAGVTQTPRYLIKTRGQQVTLSCSPISGHRSVSWYQQTPGQGLQFLFEYFSETQRNKGNFPGRFSGRQFSNSRSEMNVSTLELGDSALYLCASSETGGEDTEAFFGQGTRLTVV.

The chain uses TRBV6-1 and TRBJ1-2; no clear D gene. Germline V gene lookup returns CDR1 MNHNS and CDR2 SASEGT. CDR3 length: 12 amino acids. The ends were cut back, 8 bases at V and 4 bases at J, with 11 bases in the middle. CDR3 amino acids: CASRSWGYGYTF. In nucleotides, the CDR3 is TGTGCCAGCCGTTCCTGGGGCTATGGCTACACCTTC.